A single sample is the source of the 23 T cell receptor beta chains below, sequenced in a study of T cell repertoires in cytomegalovirus infection. TCRdb reanalysed the reads using MiXCR and keeps one entry per CDR3 protein. The sample lists around 770,000 distinct CDR3 sequences, about 28% occurring once. Their antigen targets remain unknown. The sample here was cultured CD8+ T cells from PBMCs, taken from culture after CMV antigen stimulation. The receptors shown here come from a human donor in good health (CMV status not recorded). Some clones in this sample may be carry-over from other donors' samples.

This clonotype was picked up many times. The chain is built from TRBV19 and TRBJ2-3; D gene uncertain. The CDR3 contains 13 residues. V gave up 5 bases and J gave up 0 bases, with 6 bases separating them. The germline V gene has CDR1 LNHDA and CDR2 SQIVND (reference sequence). The CDR3 sequence: CASSPYSTDTQYF. CDR3 bases: TGTGCCAGTAGTCCCTACAGCACAGATACGCAGTATTTT.

The chain combines TRBV7-9 with TRBJ1-1; 7 bases map to TRBD1. Germline V CDR1 and CDR2: SEHNR, FQNEAQ (reference sequence). V lost 2 bases and J lost 7; bases outside the gene matches: 13. The length of the CDR3 is 16 residues. The CDR3 bases are TGTGCCAGCAGCTTACCCATCACAGGGGACGCCCGTGAAGCTTTCTTT. Residues: CASSLPITGDAREAFF.

Many counts were recorded for this clonotype. The chain joins TRBV7-2 to TRBJ2-1, with D maybe TRBD2 (6 bases). The ends were cut back, 5 bases at V and 7 bases at J, with 18 bases in the middle. Per germline, CDR1 SGHTA and CDR2 FQGNSA. This CDR3 comprises 15 residues. This CDR3 reads CASSPAPAGFNEQFF. The CDR3 nucleotides are TGTGCCAGCAGCCCAGCCCCGGCGGGGTTTAATGAGCAGTTCTTC.

This clonotype was detected ten times or more. The V and J genes are TRBV10-2 and TRBJ1-2; D is unresolved. From germline, CDR1 is WSHSY and CDR2 SAAADI. The V and J ends lost 5 bases and 8 bases respectively, with 18 bases between them. The CDR3 contains 14 residues. In nucleotides, the CDR3 is TGCGCCAGCAGTCCCCTTAAGGGTCTACGGGGCTACACCTTC. Residues: CASSPLKGLRGYTF.

The chain carries TRBV19 and TRBJ1-6, with D possibly matching TRBD1 (5 bases). From germline, CDR1 is LNHDA and CDR2 SQIVND (reference sequence). V was pared by 5 bases and J by 8 bases, with 10 bases between. The CDR3 extends over 13 amino acids. CDR3 nucleotide sequence: TGTGCCAGTAGTGGTGGGGGGGATTCACCCCTCCACTTT. It translates to CASSGGGDSPLHF.

V is TRBV7-9 and J is TRBJ1-2, with D unresolved. V was trimmed by 3 bases and J by 8 bases, leaving 19 bases between them. The CDR3 totals 15 residues. Germline CDR1 is SEHNR and CDR2 is FQNEAQ (reference sequence). The CDR3 loop reads CASSLILDPKGGYTF. In DNA, the CDR3 is TGTGCCAGCAGCTTGATTTTGGACCCGAAGGGAGGCTACACCTTC. Using reference TRBV7-9 and TRBJ1-2 for the parts outside the CDR3, the full variable domain is DTGVSQNPRHKITKRGQNVTFRCDPISEHNRLYWYRQTLGQGPEFLTYFQNEAQLEKSRLLSDRFSAERPKGSFSTLEIQRTEQGDSAMYLCASSLILDPKGGYTFGSGTRLTVV.

CDR3 residues: CASSPRGRESQPQHF. The CDR3 DNA reads as TGTGCCAGCAGTCCACGGGGGCGAGAATCCCAGCCCCAGCATTTT. The chain has TRBV12-3 or TRBV12-4 and TRBJ1-5; weak D call: TRBD1 (6 bases). This CDR3 contains 15 residues. The ends were cut back, 5 bases at V and 7 bases at J, with 18 bases in the middle.

This clonotype was seen a handful of times. This rearrangement joins TRBV6-6 to TRBJ1-5; D is uncertain. V was trimmed by 6 bases and J by 4 bases, leaving 13 bases between them. This CDR3 is 14 amino acids long. In germline, CDR1 is MNHNY, CDR2 SVGAGI (reference sequence). CDR3 nucleotides: TGTGCCAGCAGAAACGGGGTTATTAATCAGCCCCAGCATTTT. It codes for CASRNGVINQPQHF.

This clonotype showed up just a few times. The rearrangement links TRBV6-5 to TRBJ2-1; D may be TRBD1 (5 bases). V lost 2 bases and J lost 6, with 11 bases in between. CDR1 and CDR2 from the germline V gene are MNHEY and SVGAGI. The CDR3 totals 14 residues. The CDR3 sequence is CASSYRGAANEQFF. The CDR3 DNA sequence: TGTGCCAGCAGTTACAGGGGCGCGGCCAATGAGCAGTTCTTC.

The sample holds many counts of this clonotype. CDR3 region: CASSFLPRRGTEAFF. CDR3 sequence (DNA): TGTGCCAGCAGCTTCCTCCCCAGGAGGGGCACTGAAGCTTTCTTT. This chain joins TRBV7-8 and TRBJ1-1, with a possible D match to TRBD1 (5 bases). Germline-derived CDR1 and CDR2 are SGHVS and FQNEAQ. V was cut by 3 bases and J by 4 bases, with 15 bases left in between. The CDR3 spans 15 residues.

There are a few counts of this clonotype. The chain employs TRBV7-6 and TRBJ2-1; 7 bases agree with TRBD2. The J segment lost 5 bases and the V segment lost 3 bases, leaving 13 bases of the junction unmatched. The length of the CDR3 is 17 residues. Germline V gene data show CDR1 as SGHVS and CDR2 as FNYEAQ. The CDR3 spells CASSFPLTPSGNNEQFF. In nucleotides, the CDR3 is TGTGCCAGCAGCTTCCCCCTCACGCCTAGCGGAAACAATGAGCAGTTCTTC.

The chain joins TRBV29-1 to TRBJ2-5, with 9 positions matching TRBD2. V was pared by 1 base and J by 4 bases, with 10 bases of the junction left unmatched. From germline, CDR1 is SQVTM and CDR2 ANQGSEA. The CDR3 is 16 amino acids. The CDR3 nucleotides are TGCAGCGTTGAAGGGTTGGCTAGCGGGGAACGAGAGACCCAGTACTTC. It encodes CSVEGLASGERETQYF.

The table lists this clonotype with a few counts. The J gene is TRBJ2-2, the V gene TRBV9; D possibly uses TRBD1 or TRBD2 (8 bases each). Trimming stripped 4 bases from V and 5 bases from J, with 18 bases between. CDR3 length equals 16 residues. Germline CDR1 and CDR2: SGDLS and YYNGEE. CDR3: CASSTGGTGATGELFF. The CDR3 DNA reads as TGTGCCAGCAGCACGGGGGGGACAGGTGCTACCGGGGAGCTGTTTTTT.

This clonotype was seen at least ten times. The genes are TRBV7-9 and TRBJ2-7; perhaps TRBD1 as D (6 bases). Trimming stripped 3 bases from V and 0 bases from J, with 9 bases between. Germline V lookup: CDR1 SEHNR, CDR2 FQNEAQ (reference sequence). The CDR3 has 14 residues. The CDR3 sequence: CASSFLQGSYEQYF. The DNA for the CDR3 is TGTGCCAGCAGCTTTCTACAGGGCTCCTACGAGCAGTACTTC.

There are a few counts of this clonotype. The chain recombines TRBV6-5 with TRBJ1-1, with a weak D call TRBD1 (6 bases). The CDR3 consists of 15 residues. Between the trimmed V and J ends, which lost 6 bases and 5 bases, there was a span of 19 bases. The germline V gene encodes CDR1 MNHEY and CDR2 SVGAGI. The CDR3 is CASSDATGGLTEAFF. The DNA for the CDR3 is TGTGCCAGCAGCGACGCGACGGGGGGCTTAACTGAAGCTTTCTTT.

This clonotype was detected ten times or more. The J gene is TRBJ1-6, the V gene TRBV2, with unresolved D. Trimming shortened V by 7 bases and J by 7 bases, and 11 bases separated the two germline ends. This CDR3 is 13 amino acids long. CDR1 and CDR2 from the germline V gene are SNHLY and FYNNEI. The CDR3 nucleotides read TGTGCCAGCAACCCGAACCAGAATTCACCCCTCCACTTT. This gives the protein CASNPNQNSPLHF.

The chain is built from TRBV5-6 and TRBJ2-3; D is unresolved. The CDR3 has 13 residues. V lost 4 bases and J 2 bases, leaving 8 bases between the germline ends. CDR1 is SGHDT, CDR2 YYEEEE, per germline. CDR3 nucleotides: TGTGCCAGCAGCACTCCCTACACAGATACGCAGTATTTT. This sequence encodes CASSTPYTDTQYF.

The table lists this clonotype with a few counts. The chain couples TRBV27 to TRBJ2-3, with 10 nucleotides matching TRBD2. Trimming took 2 bases from V and 0 from J; bases not matched to a gene: 8. The CDR3 is 18 residues long. Germline V gene lookup returns CDR1 MNHEY and CDR2 SMNVEV (reference sequence). CDR3 in DNA: TGTGCCAGCAGTTTACTAGCGGGGGCCTTTTCTAGCACAGATACGCAGTATTTT. Protein sequence: CASSLLAGAFSSTDTQYF.

This clonotype showed up many times. V is TRBV4-1 and J is TRBJ2-6, with 7 bases fitting TRBD1. Germline V gene data show CDR1 as MGHRA and CDR2 as YSYEKL. CDR3 length: 16 amino acids. The V gene end was trimmed by 3 bases and the J gene end by 4 bases; junction bases not matched to a gene: 6. CDR3 nucleotide sequence: TGCGCCAGCAGCCAGACGACAGGGACCGGGGCCAACGTCCTGACTTTC. It translates to CASSQTTGTGANVLTF.

In its sample, this clonotype was seen a few times. The chain links TRBV7-2 to TRBJ2-5; 9 nucleotides align to TRBD1. CDR3 size: 15 residues. Germline values: CDR1 SGHTA, CDR2 FQGNSA. V dropped 2 bases and J dropped 1; count of bases not matched to a gene: 2. The CDR3: CASSLNRGPQETQYF. In nucleotides, the CDR3 is TGTGCCAGCAGCTTAAACAGGGGGCCCCAAGAGACCCAGTACTTC. Variable domain in full (rest from reference TRBV7-2 and TRBJ2-5): GAGVSQSPSNKVTEKGKDVELRCDPISGHTALYWYRQSLGQGLEFLIYFQGNSAPDKSGLPSDRFSAERTGGSVSTLTIQRTQQEDSAVYLCASSLNRGPQETQYFGPGTRLLVL.

This clonotype has a count of ten or more. The rearrangement links TRBV7-8 to TRBJ2-5, with 11 bases aligning to TRBD2. Looked up from germline, CDR1 is SGHVS and CDR2 is FQNEAQ. There are 16 residues in the CDR3. V lost 5 bases, J lost 1 base, and 6 bases stayed unmatched. DNA of the CDR3: TGTGCCAGCAGCCTGACTAGCGGGGTCACCCAAGAGACCCAGTACTTC. It translates to CASSLTSGVTQETQYF.

This rearrangement joins TRBV7-6 to TRBJ2-5; the D is unclear. This CDR3 contains 14 residues. V lost 5 bases to trimming and J lost 5 bases, with 15 bases between them. Germline CDR1 and CDR2: SGHVS and FNYEAQ. The CDR3 protein is CASSALGFGETQYF. The CDR3 DNA follows: TGTGCCAGCAGCGCCTTGGGCTTCGGGGAGACCCAGTACTTC.

This clonotype was picked up a small number of times. This chain links TRBV12-3 or TRBV12-4 with TRBJ1-5, with 7 positions matching TRBD1. With 7 bases clipped from V and 0 bases from J, the junction kept 12 bases outside the gene matches. This CDR3 has 17 residues. This CDR3 reads CASTSTGDMYSNQPQHF. CDR3 in DNA: TGTGCCAGCACCTCCACAGGGGACATGTATAGCAATCAGCCCCAGCATTTT.